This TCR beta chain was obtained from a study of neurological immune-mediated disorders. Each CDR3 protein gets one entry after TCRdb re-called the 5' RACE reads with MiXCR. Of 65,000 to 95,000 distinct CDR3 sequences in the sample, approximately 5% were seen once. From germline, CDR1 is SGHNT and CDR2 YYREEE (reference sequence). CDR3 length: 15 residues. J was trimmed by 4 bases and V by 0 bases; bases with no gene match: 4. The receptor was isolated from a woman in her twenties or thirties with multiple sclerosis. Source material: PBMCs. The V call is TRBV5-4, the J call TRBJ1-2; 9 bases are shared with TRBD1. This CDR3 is CASSLGGQGSYGYTF. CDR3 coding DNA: TGTGCCAGCAGCTTGGGGGGACAGGGATCCTATGGCTACACCTTC.